This T cell receptor (delta chain) is drawn from a study of human gamma delta and Vdelta1 T cells (dated by TCRdb to 2017 to 2018). Broadly, across the study: Delta One T cells, Vd1+ gamma-delta T cells, were investigated in the study as cytotoxic effectors against acute myeloid leukemia. General findings and caveats noted by the study authors: Delta One T cells were reported as polyclonal and as showing broad cytotoxic targeting of acute myeloid leukemia.

CDR1 and CDR2, per the germline V gene, are TSWWSYY and QGS. The CDR3 covers 24 residues, taking in both the cysteine and the phenylalanine. Kept here is only the CDR3 DNA, which spans 72 bases and is read in frame from base 1. On this clone: Its recognized antigen is unknown. A junction end diverges from the germline sequence, so it may reflect a read error.

Libraries were built with PCR. Sequencing used an Illumina MiSeq. With CATT, TCRdb called clones again from the public reads; duplicate DNA rows were later joined. The sample table holds roughly 7,000 delta-chain clones, of which 30% to 45% were seen once. About 6% of the sample is in the top ten clones. The sequence joins TRDV1 to TRDJ3; TRDD3 lines up with 7 middle nucleotides. The sequencing sample was made of Vdelta1 gamma-delta T cells from blood grown in culture (DOT cells). The cell subset or site label here, explained by the study, means: Delta One T cells, in vitro expanded/differentiated Vd1+ gamma-delta T cells. The source is a human donor in good health. The bases read TGTGCTCGTGGGGAACTAGTTGGCCGAAGGGGCTGGGGGGATCGCTCCTGGGACACCCGACAGATGTTTTTC. Its protein reads: CARGELVGRRGWGDRSWDTRQMFF.